The 28 T cell receptor beta chains presented below share a single source sample, sequenced in a study of monozygotic twins with inflammatory bowel disease. TCRdb processed the 5' RACE reads again and assigns one entry to each CDR3 protein, with no DNA. The repertoire table contains more than 300,000 distinct CDR3 sequences. Sequencing was done on a sample of blood. These receptors were obtained from a human donor with ulcerative colitis or Crohn's disease, or a healthy co-twin of an affected twin (not recorded which).

This rearrangement joins TRBV3-1 to TRBJ2-1; TCRdb's D gene call, TRBD1, goes unchecked for lack of DNA. CDR3 length: 11 amino acids. The germline V gene has CDR1 LGHDT and CDR2 YNNKEL (reference sequence). This chain's CDR3 is CASSQGRVQFF.

V is TRBV9 and J is TRBJ1-1; the TRBD1 assignment by TCRdb is unverifiable without DNA. The CDR3 totals 15 residues. The germline V gene encodes CDR1 SGDLS and CDR2 YYNGEE. The CDR3 here is CASSQRLTAPTEAFF. Combining the CDR3 with reference TRBV9 and TRBJ1-1 gives the whole variable domain DSGVTQTPKHLITATGQRVTLRCSPRSGDLSVYWYQQSLDQGLQFLIQYYNGEERAKGNILERFSAQQFPDLHSELNLSSLELGDSALYFCASSQRLTAPTEAFFGQGTRLTVV.

This chain uses TRBV11-2 with TRBJ2-4; TCRdb gives TRBD1 as the D gene, but with no DNA this cannot be confirmed. Germline V lookup: CDR1 SGHAT, CDR2 FQNNGV. The CDR3 spans 13 residues. This CDR3 reads CASSLTGKNIQYF. Full variable domain (outside the CDR3, taken from reference TRBV11-2 and TRBJ2-4): EAGVAQSPRYKIIEKRQSVAFWCNPISGHATLYWYQQILGQGPKLLIQFQNNGVVDDSQLPKDRFSAERLKGVDSTLKIQPAKLEDSAVYLCASSLTGKNIQYFGAGTRLSVL.

The V call is TRBV10-3, the J call TRBJ2-1. The germline gives CDR1 ENHRY, CDR2 SYGVKD. There are 12 residues in the CDR3. CDR3 residues: CAISDGVNEQFF.

The V and J genes are TRBV5-1 and TRBJ1-3; TCRdb lists TRBD1, though no DNA is available to test this call. Germline V gene sequence: CDR1 SGHRS, CDR2 YFSETQ. The CDR3 length is 16 residues. The CDR3 here is CASSQRQGNAGNTIYF.

CDR3 protein: CASSWASGVYEQYF. V gene TRBV12-3 or TRBV12-4 combines with J gene TRBJ2-7; the TRBD2 assignment by TCRdb is unverifiable without DNA. The length of the CDR3 is 14 residues.

This sequence joins TRBV19 and TRBJ1-6; TCRdb names TRBD1, which stays unverified in the absence of DNA. This CDR3 has 15 amino acids. The germline V gene has CDR1 LNHDA and CDR2 SQIVND (reference sequence). CDR3 sequence: CATSPDGGGISPLHF.

The chain joins TRBV5-6 to TRBJ2-7. This CDR3 region has 13 residues. Germline values: CDR1 SGHDT, CDR2 YYEEEE. This CDR3 reads CASSLVVAYEQYF.

The rearrangement links TRBV14 to TRBJ2-1; TCRdb picks TRBD1, but there is no DNA to check that call. The CDR3 runs to 14 residues. Germline CDR1 and CDR2: SGHDN and FVKESK. CDR3: CASSQTVPYNEQFF.

This chain uses TRBV18 with TRBJ2-3; TCRdb indicates TRBD1, and absent DNA this call remains unverified. The CDR3 consists of 15 residues. Germline loops: CDR1 KGHSH, CDR2 LQKENI. This chain's CDR3 is CASSPATRDADTQYF.

The chain combines TRBV5-1 with TRBJ2-7. The CDR3 is 13 amino acids. The germline CDR1 and CDR2 sequences are SGHRS and YFSETQ. The CDR3 region is CASSELGSYEQYF.

The CDR3: CSVVVEMGWPQHF. The chain links TRBV29-1 to TRBJ1-5. Germline CDR1 reads SQVTM; CDR2 reads ANQGSEA. CDR3 length: 13 residues.

CDR3 loop: CSVVDQVANTEAFF. V gene TRBV29-1 combines with J gene TRBJ1-1. CDR3 length equals 14 residues. CDR1 is SQVTM, CDR2 ANQGSEA, per germline.

This chain joins TRBV30 and TRBJ2-3. CDR3 size: 12 residues. Germline V gene data show CDR1 as GTSNPN and CDR2 as SVGIG (reference sequence). The CDR3 reads CAWNHGTDTQYF.

V and J are TRBV20-1 and TRBJ2-3; the D call of TRBD2 rests on TCRdb alone, since no DNA is present to check it. CDR3 length: 14 residues. Germline lookup yields CDR1 DFQATT and CDR2 SNEGSKA (reference sequence). The CDR3 protein is CSATPGTKTDTQYF.

The rearrangement uses TRBV12-3 or TRBV12-4 and TRBJ2-1; TCRdb reports TRBD2, a call that lacks DNA to check it against. This CDR3 spans 16 amino acids. The CDR3 protein is CASSTRLAGIGNEQFF.

The chain carries TRBV9 and TRBJ2-7. Germline assignment: CDR1 SGDLS and CDR2 YYNGEE. The CDR3 contains 14 residues. CDR3 in amino acids: CASSVDGSSYEQYF.

The chain is built from TRBV29-1 and TRBJ1-6; TCRdb proposes TRBD1, but this gene call is untestable without DNA. Germline V gene sequence: CDR1 SQVTM, CDR2 ANQGSEA. CDR3 length equals 14 residues. The CDR3 sequence: CSVKQGLAGSPLHF.

The CDR3 sequence: CASSLGIISNTGELFF. The chain has TRBV7-3 and TRBJ2-2. The CDR3 sequence is 16 residues long. Per the germline V gene, CDR1 is SGHTA and CDR2 is FQGTGA.

The rearrangement uses TRBV5-1 and TRBJ1-1; there is no DNA to check the TCRdb D call of TRBD1. Germline lookup yields CDR1 SGHRS and CDR2 YFSETQ. CDR3 length equals 12 residues. CDR3 protein: CASSFQGLQAFF.

The chain couples TRBV5-1 to TRBJ2-3; the TCRdb D gene call, TRBD2, has no DNA to confirm it. The CDR3 consists of 18 residues. Germline CDR1 is SGHRS and CDR2 is YFSETQ. This CDR3 reads CASSPAGLAAPVPDTQYF.

The V call is TRBV7-2, the J call TRBJ1-1; TCRdb's assignment of TRBD1 cannot be checked, as there is no DNA. The CDR3 loop spans 16 amino acids. Germline CDR1 reads SGHTA; CDR2 reads FQGNSA. CDR3 region: CASSLATGHQNTEAFF.

V usage is TRBV7-2 and J usage is TRBJ2-3; with no DNA, the TCRdb D assignment of TRBD1 cannot be verified. The CDR3 length is 15 residues. Looked up from germline, CDR1 is SGHTA and CDR2 is FQGNSA. CDR3: CASSPGRGWTDTQYF.

The chain links TRBV6-5 to TRBJ2-4; TCRdb outputs TRBD1, but without DNA this stays unchecked. The CDR3 has 15 amino acids. Looked up from germline, CDR1 is MNHEY and CDR2 is SVGAGI. The CDR3 loop reads CASSSPGLAKNIQYF.

The genes are TRBV24-1 and TRBJ2-3; the D call of TRBD2 rests on TCRdb alone, since no DNA is present to check it. Germline loops: CDR1 KGHDR, CDR2 SFDVKD. This CDR3 region has 15 residues. CDR3 sequence: CATSDLSGRPDTQYF.

The chain is built from TRBV19 and TRBJ1-1; the TCRdb D gene call, TRBD1, has no DNA to confirm it. The CDR3 consists of 15 residues. The germline CDR1 and CDR2 sequences are LNHDA and SQIVND (reference sequence). The CDR3 protein is CASTPWGQGSTEAFF.

The rearrangement uses TRBV7-9 and TRBJ1-1. CDR1 is SEHNR and CDR2 is FQNEAQ in the germline V gene (reference sequence). The CDR3 is 13 amino acids. CDR3 region: CASSFGPIIEAFF.

The chain uses TRBV18 and TRBJ1-3; TCRdb outputs TRBD1, but without DNA this stays unchecked. Per the germline V gene, CDR1 is KGHSH and CDR2 is LQKENI. This CDR3 comprises 17 residues. The CDR3: CASSAQRDRGSGNTIYF.